Listed below are T cell receptor beta chains from one sample, sequenced in a study of blood T cell repertoires in COVID-19. Libraries were prepared by immunoSEQ multiplex PCR; TCRdb keeps only in-frame clonotypes and omits some of them. The data hold 250,000 or so clones, with roughly 82% observed a single time. Source material: PBMCs or T cells enriched from blood (not recorded which). The receptors were sampled from a woman aged 45-59 years who had recovered from COVID-19. The CDR3 runs from the conserved cysteine through the conserved F or W.

TRBV5-6	TRBJ1-3	CASSPRRQGRSGNTIYF
TRBV6-1	TRBJ1-1	CASSPRPNTEAFF
TRBV4-3	TRBJ2-2	CASSSQTSGVSGELFF
TRBV7-2	TRBJ2-1	CASSLGGGARNEQFF
TRBV24-1	TRBJ2-1	CATSAPFDGGEQFF
TRBV28	TRBJ2-7	CASSFPGTYEQYF
TRBV28	TRBJ1-5	CASSPGQDWQPQHF
TRBV29-1	TRBJ1-2	CSVRDILSGNYGYTF
TRBV18	TRBJ2-4	CASSEGKNIQYF
TRBV15	TRBJ2-7	CATSGGKQIYEQYF
TRBV9	TRBJ2-1	CASSAGPGTRGNEQFF
TRBV5-1	TRBJ2-5	CASSLAEETQYF
TRBV28	TRBJ2-5	CASSFRRDSPYQETQYF
TRBV19	TRBJ2-7	CASSNKDRGYEQYF
TRBV12-3/TRBV12-4	TRBJ2-5	CASGELSPRYQYF
TRBV7-3	TRBJ2-5	CASSLTGSTRKETQYF
TRBV6-2/TRBV6-3	TRBJ2-1	CASSPLASSYNEQFF
TRBV4-2	TRBJ2-7	CASSPTPGTPYEQYF
TRBV4-3	TRBJ1-3	CASSQDHRGMTGNTIYF
TRBV5-6	TRBJ2-7	CASSLGAGSSYEQYF
TRBV11-2	TRBJ2-7	CASSLTVQPSGSSYEQYF
TRBV6-4	TRBJ2-1	CASSKGQVSSSYNEQFF
TRBV12-3/TRBV12-4	TRBJ1-5	CASRFRWAPQHF
TRBV5-5	TRBJ1-2	CASSLDRRGYTF
TRBV11-2	TRBJ2-5	CASSLIDPRGETQYF
TRBV18	TRBJ1-2	CASSPRFGQGADGYTF
TRBV7-9	TRBJ2-3	CASSSRTVTDTQYF
TRBV18	TRBJ1-2	CASSPGFTGGYTF
TRBV2	TRBJ2-2	CASSQDFGVNTGELFF
TRBV7-6	TRBJ1-1	CASSLQGAAEAFF
TRBV4-3	TRBJ1-2	CASSQQGDYGYTF
TRBV11-2	TRBJ2-7	CASSYRDRTYEQYF
TRBV25-1	TRBJ2-7	CASSGTASNLYEQYF
TRBV7-3	TRBJ2-7	CASSLGGQGIYEQYF